The entry that follows covers one TCR beta chain sequence. Its antigen remains unknown. This sample is drawn from a study of blood T cells in healthy people across ages. With a J-beta primer mix and a sample-barcoded 5' primer, a second PCR ran about 7 to 11 cycles. TCRdb re-analysed the 5' RACE reads in MiXCR, keeping a single row per CDR3 protein. The sample records roughly 900,000 distinct CDR3 sequences, roughly 43% being singletons. The study, taken as a whole, reports: Leaving the PBMCs unsorted stopped any conclusive comparison of naive versus antigen-experienced cells. Fewer expanded clones and more diversity marked long-lived versus aged donors.

CDR1 SGDLS and CDR2 YYNGEE come from the germline V gene. CDR3 length equals 14 residues. Between the trimmed V and J ends, which lost 0 bases and 4 bases, there was a span of 7 bases. Material for sequencing was blood. This rearrangement joins TRBV9 to TRBJ2-2; D gene uncertain. The sequence came from a man aged 25 to 40 in good health. CDR3 sequence: CASSVGSFTGELFF. The CDR3 nucleotides are TGTGCCAGCAGCGTAGGAAGCTTCACCGGGGAGCTGTTTTTT.